Listed here are 7 T cell receptor beta chains from one sample, sequenced in a study of blood T cell repertoires in COVID-19. This table comes from immunoSEQ multiplex PCR, and its TCRdb copy is limited to in-frame clones, with some not included. The table records 26,000 or so clones, 92% of them present only once. Sequenced sample: peripheral blood. All receptors come from a human donor in a cohort sampled during active COVID-19.

The chain couples TRBV19 to TRBJ1-2; TRBD1 aligns across 9 bases. The V gene end was trimmed by 4 bases and the J gene end by 3 bases; junction bases not matched to a gene: 6. The germline gives CDR1 LNHDA, CDR2 SQIVND (reference sequence). The CDR3 contains 15 residues. The CDR3 spells CASSTRTGADYGYTF. The CDR3 coding sequence is TGTGCCAGTAGTACCCGGACAGGGGCCGACTATGGCTACACCTTC. The full variable domain, with the rest looked up from reference TRBV19 and TRBJ1-2, is DGGITQSPKYLFRKEGQNVTLSCEQNLNHDAMYWYRQDPGQGLRLIYYSQIVNDFQKGDIAEGYSVSREKKESFPLTVTSAQKNPTAFYLCASSTRTGADYGYTFGSGTRLTVV.

This sequence joins TRBV6-5 and TRBJ1-1, with TRBD1 identical over 8 bases. Per the germline V gene, CDR1 is MNHEY and CDR2 is SVGAGI. The CDR3 covers 13 residues. Unmatched junction bases numbered 1, after V lost 6 bases and J lost 1 base. CDR3 nucleotides: TGTGCCAGCAGCGGACAGGGGAACACTGAAGCTTTCTTT. Its protein is CASSGQGNTEAFF.

J is TRBJ2-7 and V is TRBV5-5; TRBD1 matches at 9 bases. Germline trimming cut 4 bases from V and 5 bases from J; bases unmatched to any gene: 13. Germline V gene data show CDR1 as SGHKS and CDR2 as YYEKEE (reference sequence). CDR3 size: 16 residues. CDR3 protein: CASSQQGTGNFHEQYV. DNA of the CDR3: TGTGCCAGCAGCCAACAGGGGACAGGGAACTTCCACGAGCAGTACGTC.

CDR3 in DNA: TGCGCCAGCAGCCCGGGGGGGGACGGAGTAAGCAATCAGCCCCAGCATTTT. Its translation is CASSPGGDGVSNQPQHF. The genes are TRBV5-1 and TRBJ1-5; a weak D match, TRBD1 (5 bases). V was shortened by 4 bases and J by 1 base, with 18 bases between the two germline ends. The CDR3 length is 17 residues. Germline assignment: CDR1 SGHRS and CDR2 YFSETQ.

The chain combines TRBV5-1 with TRBJ1-5; D is undetermined. The CDR3 totals 15 residues. CDR1 is SGHRS, CDR2 YFSETQ, per germline. V was cut by 4 bases and J by 0 bases, with 11 bases left in between. The CDR3 spells CASSPGEYSNQPQHF. In nucleotides, the CDR3 is TGCGCCAGCAGCCCCGGGGAGTATAGCAATCAGCCCCAGCATTTT.

The V call is TRBV18, the J call TRBJ1-1; tentatively, D is TRBD1 (5 bases). CDR3 length equals 12 residues. The V end lost 2 bases, the J end lost 7 bases, and 8 bases lay between the germline ends. The germline V gene has CDR1 KGHSH and CDR2 LQKENI. For the CDR3, the DNA is TGTGCCAGCTCACCATGGGGCGTTGAAGCTTTCTTT. It is translated as CASSPWGVEAFF.

In its sample, this clone was seen once. This chain uses TRBV5-5 with TRBJ1-2; D is uncertain. Germline CDR1 SGHKS, CDR2 YYEKEE (reference sequence). The CDR3 is made up of 14 amino acids. Trimming pared 4 bases from V and 4 bases from J, leaving 14 bases between. Written as DNA, the CDR3 is TGTGCCAGCAGCGCGGGGAGTACAATCTATGGCTACACCTTC. It yields the protein CASSAGSTIYGYTF. The entire variable domain, with the rest obtained from reference TRBV5-5 and TRBJ1-2, is as follows: DAGVTQSPTHLIKTRGQQVTLRCSPISGHKSVSWYQQVLGQGPQFIFQYYEKEERGRGNFPDRFSARQFPNYSSELNVNALLLGDSALYLCASSAGSTIYGYTFGSGTRLTVV.